Below are 4 T cell receptor beta chains sequenced from a single sample in a study of blood T cell repertoires in COVID-19. The assay was immunoSEQ multiplex PCR, and TCRdb's table has in-frame clones only and misses some. The sample lists some 240,000 clones, around 81% occurring once. Sequences were obtained from peripheral blood. The receptors originated from a woman older than 75 with COVID-19, enrolled during active disease.

In its sample, this clone was seen once. This chain joins TRBV6-1 and TRBJ1-1; D gene ambiguous. CDR1 MNHNS and CDR2 SASEGT come from the germline V gene. The germline V and J ends were trimmed by 7 bases and 5 bases, with 14 bases remaining between them. This CDR3 comprises 13 residues. The CDR3: CASILLEGTEAFF. Here the CDR3 DNA reads TGTGCCAGCATTCTACTTGAGGGAACTGAAGCTTTCTTT.

This clone was detected only a few times. This chain joins TRBV7-3 and TRBJ2-3; 12 bases fit TRBD2. Germline CDR1 SGHTA, CDR2 FQGTGA. Trimming removed 2 bases from V and 6 bases from J; junction bases left unmatched: 3. The CDR3 contains 15 residues. As DNA, the CDR3 is TGTGCCAGCAGCTTAGGACTAGCGGGAAGGGATACGCAGTATTTT. Translated: CASSLGLAGRDTQYF.

The chain carries TRBV29-1 and TRBJ1-5, with 8 nucleotides matching TRBD1. With V trimmed by 6 bases and J by 0 bases, 7 bases remained unmatched. The CDR3 is 15 residues long. CDR1 is SQVTM, CDR2 ANQGSEA, per germline. CDR3 DNA sequence: TGCAGCGTAGTGACAGGGGAGGGTAGCAATCAGCCCCAGCATTTT. Translation: CSVVTGEGSNQPQHF. The full variable domain, rest sourced from reference TRBV29-1 and TRBJ1-5, is SAVISQKPSRDICQRGTSLTIQCQVDSQVTMMFWYRQQPGQSLTLIATANQGSEATYESGFVIDKFPISRPNLTFSTLTVSNMSPEDSSIYLCSVVTGEGSNQPQHFGDGTRLSIL.

The V call is TRBV3-1 (or the pseudogene TRBV3-2), the J call TRBJ1-3, with D tentatively TRBD1 (5 bases). Germline assignment: CDR1 LGHDT and CDR2 YNNKEL (reference sequence). This CDR3 contains 15 residues. The V end lost 7 bases, the J end lost 4 bases, and 17 bases lay between the germline ends. CDR3 in DNA: TGTGCCAGCACCGGGTTTGAAAGGGGCGGAAACACCATATATTTT. Its translation: CASTGFERGGNTIYF.